In this sample, the clone carrying this TCR beta chain turned up a few times. The antigen remains unidentified. Some clones are missing from TCRdb's copy, which holds only in-frame ones; the method was immunoSEQ multiplex PCR. In the table there are over 100,000 clones, 81% of which are singletons. These data belong to a study of radiotherapy plus CTLA-4 blockade in lung cancer. Study results and caveats: TCR clones of tumor origin grew in blood after radiotherapy plus ipilimumab.

Ipilimumab CTLA-4 blockade and focal radiation were given to patients with chemo-refractory metastatic non-small-cell lung cancer. This TCR was recovered from a human donor with non-small cell lung cancer that progressed on radiotherapy plus ipilimumab. Some clones in this sample may be carry-over from other donors' samples. The sequences come from peripheral blood, collected from a patient treated with radiotherapy plus ipilimumab.

The chain's CDR3 is CASSQVNSYEQYF. CDR3 nucleotide sequence: TGTGCCAGCAGCCAAGTCAACTCCTACGAGCAGTACTTC. V is TRBV14 and J is TRBJ2-7; D unclear. The CDR3 totals 13 residues. V was pared by 1 base and J by 0 bases, with 4 bases between. Looked up from germline, CDR1 is SGHDN and CDR2 is FVKESK.